A selection of T cell receptor beta chains follows, all from one sample in a study of CD8 T cells in ankylosing spondylitis. TCRdb reanalysed the 5' RACE reads using MiXCR and keeps one entry per CDR3 protein. In the table there are roughly 230,000 distinct CDR3 sequences, roughly 10% of which are singletons. The sample taken for sequencing was blood, either unsorted or a sorted T cell fraction (not recorded which). Source of these receptors: a male donor with ankylosing spondylitis or in good health (not recorded which). Both conserved end residues are trimmed from each CDR3.

CDR3aa,j_gene,v_gene
ASSALYADTQY,TRBJ2-3,TRBV9
ASLDLGGQSEAF,TRBJ1-1,TRBV5-1
SATYPTRSGSLVASDTQY,TRBJ2-3,TRBV20-1
ASSQDSRYGYT,TRBJ1-2,TRBV12-3/TRBV12-4
SAAADLSGRGEQF,TRBJ2-1,TRBV20-1
ASRPTGGYEQY,TRBJ2-7,TRBV2
SVEEPGRYEQY,TRBJ2-7,TRBV29-1
ASSASGPPEAF,TRBJ1-1,TRBV16
SARFSGTGGGYT,TRBJ1-2,TRBV20-1
SAEHQGAARQY,TRBJ2-3,TRBV20-1
ASSEGQGARTGELF,TRBJ2-2,TRBV5-1
ASSVDGGRYTEAF,TRBJ1-1,TRBV9
ASLSGFSNYGYT,TRBJ1-2,TRBV5-5
ASSFLGYRDRDTEAF,TRBJ1-1,TRBV5-1
ASSFPSGYTPETQY,TRBJ2-5,TRBV5-6
SAFVPRNTEAF,TRBJ1-1,TRBV20-1
ASRDSPPWEQY,TRBJ2-7,TRBV2
ASSATGTSTDTQY,TRBJ2-3,TRBV7-6
ASSFRGRDTEAF,TRBJ1-1,TRBV5-1
SAGLPGGGADYEQY,TRBJ2-7,TRBV20-1
ASSAGQGTCT,TRBJ1-2,TRBV12-3/TRBV12-4
SAFEKGKHYGYT,TRBJ1-2,TRBV20-1
ASSSQGVSSYEQY,TRBJ2-7,TRBV5-1
AWGARWGRWDGYT,TRBJ1-2,TRBV30
ASSRNRGPGAGELF,TRBJ2-2,TRBV13
ASSQDARTTTF,TRBJ1-1,TRBV4-1
ASSLSGTGVYGYT,TRBJ1-2,TRBV28
ASSLFDRYTEAF,TRBJ1-1,TRBV18
SAPAGGRTDTQY,TRBJ2-3,TRBV20-1
ASSPLGGQQETQY,TRBJ2-5,TRBV11-2
ASSGRFTEAF,TRBJ1-1,TRBV10-2
SVAYEGTDSLH,TRBJ2-7,TRBV29-1
ASSEAARDTEAF,TRBJ1-1,TRBV6-1
ASSLSLSGTTLPYEQY,TRBJ2-7,TRBV11-1
ASSESTGAKGTQY,TRBJ2-5,TRBV10-1
ALFLTSDFGMDTQY,TRBJ2-3,TRBV6-7
ASSLAQGLDTGELF,TRBJ2-2,TRBV7-7
ASSLGLAGGLYTDEQF,TRBJ2-1,TRBV3-1
ASRAGGGPRTYEQY,TRBJ2-7,TRBV6-1
ASSSHYTLLRYEQY,TRBJ2-7,TRBV12-3/TRBV12-4
SVSGTAQYNEQF,TRBJ2-1,TRBV29-1
ASRVDGVQETQY,TRBJ2-5,TRBV5-1
SARRGARTGELF,TRBJ2-2,TRBV20-1
ASSFSLAGGPEQF,TRBJ2-1,TRBV5-1
SAREGSASSTDTQY,TRBJ2-3,TRBV20-1